This T cell receptor beta chain stems from a study of blood T cells in healthy people across ages. Remarks on this clonotype: Its matching antigen is unknown.

CDR1 LGHDT and CDR2 YNNKEL come from the germline V gene (reference sequence). V was trimmed by 4 bases and J by 11 bases, leaving 20 bases between them. The CDR3 is 14 residues long. The study's findings and limits: The fall in TCR beta diversity per million T cells was roughly linear with age. Diversity was estimated from one million T cells, and these estimates were considered underestimates.

Next came a second PCR, run for roughly 6 to 11 cycles, which used a sample-barcoded 5' primer along with a J-beta primer mix. TCRdb re-analysed the 5' RACE reads in MiXCR, keeping a single row per CDR3 protein. The table shows 1.4 million to 1.5 million distinct CDR3 sequences, with around two fifths occurring only once. Sequences were obtained from blood. This TCR was sampled from a woman younger than 30 in good health. The chain carries TRBV3-1 and TRBJ2-5; D is unclear. The CDR3, as DNA: TGTGCCAGCAGCCTCGCACTTCTCTACAATGAGCAGTACTTC. It is translated as CASSLALLYNEQYF.